The rows below give T cell receptor beta chains drawn from one sample of a study of cytomegalovirus exposure and HLA in healthy donors. Generated by immunoSEQ multiplex PCR, the TCRdb table keeps only in-frame clones and is missing some. Among around 300,000 clones listed, around nine tenths were seen once. The sequencing sample was made of PBMCs. Source of these receptors: a woman aged 18-35 years in good health and CMV-seronegative. The CDR3 runs from the conserved cysteine through the conserved F or W. D genes are given only for firm matches. Some rows have no size entry. The others give once, few or many, or a class for an expanded clone.

j_gene: TRBJ1-2; d_gene: TRBD1; v_gene: TRBV10-3; abundance: once; CDR3aa: CAILPGQGALGYTF; CDR3nt: TGTGCCATCCTCCCGGGACAGGGGGCCTTAGGCTACACCTTC
j_gene: TRBJ2-1; d_gene: .; v_gene: TRBV4-1; abundance: .; CDR3aa: CASTPLAGFSYNEQFF; CDR3nt: TGCGCCAGCACCCCACTGGCGGGGTTTTCCTACAATGAGCAGTTCTTC
j_gene: TRBJ2-7; d_gene: TRBD1; v_gene: TRBV2; abundance: .; CDR3aa: CASSDPDRSSYEQYF; CDR3nt: TGTGCCAGCAGTGACCCGGACAGGAGCTCCTACGAGCAGTACTTC
j_gene: TRBJ2-7; d_gene: TRBD2; v_gene: TRBV7-6; abundance: .; CDR3aa: CASSLVRTSGRVEQYF; CDR3nt: TGTGCCAGCAGCTTAGTGAGGACTAGCGGGAGGGTCGAGCAGTACTTC
j_gene: TRBJ1-3; d_gene: TRBD1; v_gene: TRBV9; abundance: .; CDR3aa: CASSGGAGGSLSAGNTIYF; CDR3nt: TGTGCCAGCAGCGGAGGAGCAGGGGGTAGTCTTTCGGCTGGAAACACCATATATTTT
j_gene: TRBJ2-5; d_gene: .; v_gene: TRBV4-1; abundance: .; CDR3aa: CASSQVAGQETQYF; CDR3nt: TGCGCCAGCAGCCAAGTGGCAGGCCAAGAGACCCAGTACTTC
j_gene: TRBJ2-3; d_gene: .; v_gene: TRBV5-1; abundance: .; CDR3aa: CASIEADTQYF; CDR3nt: TGCGCCAGCATTGAGGCAGATACGCAGTATTTT
j_gene: TRBJ2-2; d_gene: TRBD2; v_gene: TRBV4-3; abundance: .; CDR3aa: CASSQGSGSAGELFF; CDR3nt: TGCGCCAGCAGCCAAGGTAGCGGGAGTGCCGGGGAGCTGTTTTTT
j_gene: TRBJ2-3; d_gene: .; v_gene: TRBV6-5; abundance: .; CDR3aa: CASSYSVGTGTDTQYF; CDR3nt: TGTGCCAGCAGTTACTCTGTCGGAACGGGGACAGATACGCAGTATTTT
j_gene: TRBJ2-1; d_gene: TRBD2; v_gene: TRBV6-4; abundance: .; CDR3aa: CASSEGTSGSGEQFF; CDR3nt: TGTGCCAGCAGTGAAGGGACTAGCGGGAGTGGTGAGCAGTTCTTC
j_gene: TRBJ2-1; d_gene: .; v_gene: TRBV5-1; abundance: .; CDR3aa: CASSLATAGTYNEQFF; CDR3nt: TGCGCCAGCAGCTTGGCCACGGCGGGTACCTACAATGAGCAGTTCTTC
j_gene: TRBJ1-6; d_gene: TRBD1; v_gene: TRBV6-6; abundance: .; CDR3aa: CASNRRDRVNSPLHF; CDR3nt: TGTGCCAGCAACCGGCGGGACAGGGTTAATTCACCCCTCCACTTT
j_gene: TRBJ1-2; d_gene: .; v_gene: TRBV28; abundance: .; CDR3aa: CASMAGINYGYTF; CDR3nt: TGTGCCAGCATGGCAGGGATTAACTATGGCTACACCTTC
j_gene: TRBJ2-1; d_gene: TRBD2; v_gene: TRBV15; abundance: .; CDR3aa: CATSRDDAGGRSNEQFF; CDR3nt: TGTGCCACCAGCAGAGATGACGCGGGAGGGCGTAGTAATGAGCAGTTCTTC
j_gene: TRBJ1-4; d_gene: .; v_gene: TRBV21-1; abundance: once; CDR3aa: CASSKEWGYEKLFF; CDR3nt: TGTGCCAGCAGCAAAGAATGGGGCTATGAAAAACTGTTTTTT
j_gene: TRBJ2-7; d_gene: TRBD2; v_gene: TRBV30; abundance: .; CDR3aa: CAWSSGLAGEGHF; CDR3nt: TGTGCCTGGAGCTCCGGACTAGCGGGAGAGGGGCACTTC
j_gene: TRBJ1-4; d_gene: .; v_gene: TRBV10-3; abundance: .; CDR3aa: CAISERQTFANEKLFF; CDR3nt: TGTGCCATCAGTGAGAGACAGACTTTCGCTAATGAAAAACTGTTTTTT
j_gene: TRBJ1-5; d_gene: .; v_gene: TRBV28; abundance: .; CDR3aa: CASSFLTGQRSNQPQHF; CDR3nt: TGTGCCAGCAGTTTTCTCACAGGGCAGCGGAGCAATCAGCCCCAGCATTTT
j_gene: TRBJ2-3; d_gene: .; v_gene: TRBV19; abundance: once; CDR3aa: CASSTREDTQYF; CDR3nt: TGTGCCAGTAGTACGAGGGAAGATACGCAGTATTTT
j_gene: TRBJ2-7; d_gene: TRBD1; v_gene: TRBV28; abundance: .; CDR3aa: CASSLRQGVPHEQYF; CDR3nt: TGTGCCAGCAGTTTACGACAGGGGGTTCCCCACGAGCAGTACTTC
j_gene: TRBJ2-1; d_gene: TRBD1; v_gene: TRBV4-3; abundance: .; CDR3aa: CASSPRDRGTYNEQFF; CDR3nt: TGCGCCAGCAGCCCCAGGGACAGGGGTACCTACAATGAGCAGTTCTTC
j_gene: TRBJ2-1; d_gene: .; v_gene: TRBV14; abundance: .; CDR3aa: CASSHETGPLSYNEQFF; CDR3nt: TGTGCCAGCAGCCACGAGACAGGCCCACTCTCCTACAATGAGCAGTTCTTC
j_gene: TRBJ2-4; d_gene: .; v_gene: TRBV5-6; abundance: .; CDR3aa: CASSFWNGENIQYF; CDR3nt: TGTGCCAGCAGCTTTTGGAACGGGGAAAACATTCAGTACTTC
j_gene: TRBJ2-7; d_gene: TRBD2; v_gene: TRBV5-6; abundance: .; CDR3aa: CASSPGLAGAYEQYF; CDR3nt: TGTGCCAGCAGCCCCGGACTAGCGGGGGCCTACGAGCAGTACTTC
j_gene: TRBJ1-1; d_gene: .; v_gene: TRBV5-1; abundance: .; CDR3aa: CASSSQTGNTEAFF; CDR3nt: TGCGCCAGCAGCTCACAAACAGGGAACACTGAAGCTTTCTTT
j_gene: TRBJ2-1; d_gene: .; v_gene: TRBV27; abundance: .; CDR3aa: CASSRGRGVYNEQFF; CDR3nt: TGTGCCAGCAGTAGAGGACGGGGAGTCTACAATGAGCAGTTCTTC
j_gene: TRBJ2-7; d_gene: .; v_gene: TRBV27; abundance: .; CDR3aa: CASSLSGGAGILYEQYF; CDR3nt: TGTGCCAGCAGTTTATCGGGCGGGGCAGGGATCCTGTACGAGCAGTACTTC
j_gene: TRBJ1-4; d_gene: .; v_gene: TRBV5-1; abundance: .; CDR3aa: CASSLVRGDEKLFF; CDR3nt: TGCGCCAGCAGCTTGGTTCGGGGGGATGAAAAACTGTTTTTT
j_gene: TRBJ1-1; d_gene: TRBD1; v_gene: TRBV7-9; abundance: .; CDR3aa: CASSLERTGSTEAFF; CDR3nt: TGTGCCAGCAGCTTAGAGAGGACAGGGAGCACTGAAGCTTTCTTT
j_gene: TRBJ2-7; d_gene: TRBD2; v_gene: TRBV2; abundance: .; CDR3aa: CASSDPGLVAYEQYF; CDR3nt: TGTGCCAGCAGCGATCCGGGACTAGTCGCGTACGAGCAGTACTTC
j_gene: TRBJ2-7; d_gene: TRBD2; v_gene: TRBV5-6; abundance: .; CDR3aa: CASSLTWGLAAYEQYF; CDR3nt: TGTGCCAGCAGCTTGACCTGGGGACTAGCGGCTTACGAGCAGTACTTC
j_gene: TRBJ2-7; d_gene: .; v_gene: TRBV5-1; abundance: .; CDR3aa: CASSLNVLGQGHLSYEQYF; CDR3nt: TGCGCCAGCAGCTTGAATGTTTTAGGGCAGGGTCACTTGTCCTACGAGCAGTACTTC
j_gene: TRBJ1-4; d_gene: .; v_gene: TRBV5-6; abundance: .; CDR3aa: CASSSLDGPGNEKLFF; CDR3nt: TGTGCCAGCAGCTCCCTCGACGGTCCGGGTAATGAAAAACTGTTTTTT
j_gene: TRBJ1-3; d_gene: .; v_gene: TRBV5-1; abundance: once; CDR3aa: CASSYGTGNTIYF; CDR3nt: TGCGCCAGCAGCTACGGGACTGGAAACACCATATATTTT
j_gene: TRBJ2-7; d_gene: .; v_gene: TRBV14; abundance: .; CDR3aa: CASSQVSEQYF; CDR3nt: TGTGCCAGCAGCCAAGTTAGTGAGCAGTACTTC
j_gene: TRBJ2-2; d_gene: .; v_gene: TRBV11-3; abundance: .; CDR3aa: CASSLDHGELFF; CDR3nt: TGTGCCAGCAGCTTAGATCATGGGGAGCTGTTTTTT
j_gene: TRBJ1-1; d_gene: .; v_gene: TRBV6-1; abundance: .; CDR3aa: CASKAGGTEAFF; CDR3nt: TGTGCCAGCAAAGCGGGGGGCACTGAAGCTTTCTTT
j_gene: TRBJ2-2; d_gene: TRBD2; v_gene: TRBV2; abundance: .; CDR3aa: CASSERLAVPGELFF; CDR3nt: TGTGCCAGCAGTGAGAGACTAGCGGTGCCCGGGGAGCTGTTTTTT
j_gene: TRBJ1-1; d_gene: TRBD1; v_gene: TRBV5-1; abundance: .; CDR3aa: CASTLGQGWTEAFF; CDR3nt: TGCGCCAGCACCCTTGGACAGGGGTGGACTGAAGCTTTCTTT
j_gene: TRBJ1-4; d_gene: TRBD1; v_gene: TRBV9; abundance: .; CDR3aa: CASSDTTGGNEKLFF; CDR3nt: TGTGCCAGCAGCGACACGACAGGGGGGAATGAAAAACTGTTTTTT
j_gene: TRBJ2-3; d_gene: .; v_gene: TRBV9; abundance: .; CDR3aa: CASSVKAGLSDTQYF; CDR3nt: TGTGCCAGCAGCGTAAAGGCAGGGTTATCGGATACGCAGTATTTT
j_gene: TRBJ2-5; d_gene: TRBD2; v_gene: TRBV4-1; abundance: .; CDR3aa: CASSQDKGSGRLLWETQYF; CDR3nt: TGCGCCAGCAGCCAAGATAAGGGTAGCGGGAGGTTGTTGTGGGAGACCCAGTACTTC
j_gene: TRBJ2-5; d_gene: .; v_gene: TRBV28; abundance: .; CDR3aa: CASSLPLGGQETQYF; CDR3nt: TGTGCCAGCAGTCTCCCGTTGGGGGGTCAAGAGACCCAGTACTTC
j_gene: TRBJ2-3; d_gene: .; v_gene: TRBV9; abundance: .; CDR3aa: CASSVATTGALDTQYF; CDR3nt: TGTGCCAGCAGCGTAGCTACGACGGGAGCCTTAGATACGCAGTATTTT
j_gene: TRBJ2-7; d_gene: .; v_gene: TRBV7-8; abundance: .; CDR3aa: CASTPRTDSSYEQYF; CDR3nt: TGTGCCAGCACCCCTAGGACAGATTCATCCTACGAGCAGTACTTC
j_gene: TRBJ2-1; d_gene: TRBD1; v_gene: TRBV7-3; abundance: .; CDR3aa: CASSPGVRTGVHNEQFF; CDR3nt: TGTGCCAGCAGCCCCGGGGTTCGGACAGGGGTCCATAATGAGCAGTTCTTC
j_gene: TRBJ2-7; d_gene: .; v_gene: TRBV28; abundance: .; CDR3aa: CASSPAGVPYEQYF; CDR3nt: TGTGCCAGCAGCCCCGCCGGGGTCCCCTACGAGCAGTACTTC
j_gene: TRBJ2-7; d_gene: .; v_gene: TRBV6-5; abundance: .; CDR3aa: CASSYSAHGSYEQYF; CDR3nt: TGTGCCAGCAGTTACTCGGCCCATGGCTCCTACGAGCAGTACTTC
j_gene: TRBJ2-3; d_gene: TRBD2; v_gene: TRBV6-4; abundance: .; CDR3aa: CASSDSTSGSTDTQYF; CDR3nt: TGTGCCAGCAGTGACTCGACTAGCGGGAGCACAGATACGCAGTATTTT
j_gene: TRBJ2-7; d_gene: .; v_gene: TRBV11-2; abundance: .; CDR3aa: CASSLELGGGSYEQYF; CDR3nt: TGTGCCAGCAGCTTAGAGCTTGGCGGCGGTTCCTACGAGCAGTACTTC
j_gene: TRBJ1-5; d_gene: .; v_gene: TRBV19; abundance: .; CDR3aa: CATTGYVDQPQHF; CDR3nt: TGTGCCACCACAGGGTACGTCGATCAGCCCCAGCATTTT
j_gene: TRBJ1-1; d_gene: TRBD1; v_gene: TRBV5-1; abundance: .; CDR3aa: CASGSGSTGGTEAFF; CDR3nt: TGCGCCAGCGGTTCTGGTTCGACAGGGGGGACTGAAGCTTTCTTT